The 12 T cell receptor beta chains listed next were all sequenced from one sample in a study of blood T cell repertoires in COVID-19. The protocol was immunoSEQ multiplex PCR, while the TCRdb copy is restricted to in-frame clones and leaves out a portion. The table shows about 76,000 clones, with more than 75% occurring only once. Sequenced material: peripheral blood. These receptors all stem from a human donor in a cohort sampled during active COVID-19.

This chain's CDR3 is CASSPYDSRDTQYF. CDR3 sequence (DNA): TGTGCCAGTAGTCCATACGACAGTAGGGATACGCAGTATTTT. The V and J genes are TRBV19 and TRBJ2-3, with a weak D call TRBD1 (5 bases). There are 14 residues in the CDR3. With 5 bases removed from V and 6 bases from J, the gap between germline ends came to 15 bases. CDR1 and CDR2 (germline): LNHDA, SQIVND (reference sequence).

This chain uses TRBV6-5 with TRBJ2-3; D is perhaps TRBD1 (5 bases). The CDR3 totals 11 residues. Trimming removed 5 bases from V and 5 bases from J, with 5 bases in between. Germline V lookup: CDR1 MNHEY, CDR2 SVGAGI. CDR3: CASSRGDTQYF. The CDR3 region has the DNA TGTGCCAGCAGTAGGGGAGATACGCAGTATTTT.

V gene TRBV5-5 combines with J gene TRBJ2-6; D uncertain. This CDR3 region has 15 residues. Per germline, CDR1 SGHKS and CDR2 YYEKEE (reference sequence). V shed 4 bases and J shed 2 bases, with 10 bases lying between them. This chain's CDR3 is CASSPTPTGANVLTF. As DNA, the CDR3 is TGTGCCAGCAGCCCGACACCTACTGGGGCCAACGTCCTGACTTTC.

This chain's CDR3 is CASAGTEYNEQFF. CDR3 bases: TGTGCCAGTGCCGGGACAGAGTACAATGAGCAGTTCTTC. The rearrangement links TRBV2 to TRBJ2-1, with 7 bases matching TRBD1. Per germline, CDR1 SNHLY and CDR2 FYNNEI. Germline trimming cut 9 bases from V and 4 bases from J; bases unmatched to any gene: 6. The CDR3 loop spans 13 amino acids.

The rearrangement joins TRBV12-3 or TRBV12-4 to TRBJ1-4; D gene uncertain. CDR3 size: 13 residues. V was trimmed by 2 bases and J by 8 bases, leaving 9 bases between them. The CDR3 protein is CASSLLEEEKLFF. CDR3 in DNA: TGTGCCAGCAGTTTACTAGAGGAGGAAAAACTGTTTTTT.

The chain combines TRBV6-4 with TRBJ2-2; 9 bases line up with TRBD1. The germline gives CDR1 MRHNA, CDR2 SNTAGT. With 0 bases clipped from V and 6 bases from J, the junction kept 2 bases outside the gene matches. This CDR3 region has 15 residues. CDR3 in amino acids: CASSDSTGGPGELFF. The DNA of the CDR3 is TGTGCCAGCAGTGACTCGACAGGGGGACCCGGGGAGCTGTTTTTT.

V and J are TRBV6-4 and TRBJ2-2; perhaps TRBD2 as D (6 bases). Germline-derived CDR1 and CDR2 are MRHNA and SNTAGT. CDR3 length: 14 amino acids. V shed 4 bases and J shed 3 bases, with 9 bases lying between them. CDR3 protein: CASSAGEDTGELFF. In DNA form, the CDR3 reads TGTGCCAGCAGTGCGGGGGAGGACACCGGGGAGCTGTTTTTT.

CDR3 sequence: CASSLQGMIYNEQFF. In DNA form, the CDR3 reads TGTGCCAGCAGCCTACAGGGAATGATCTACAATGAGCAGTTCTTC. V and J are TRBV28 and TRBJ2-1; a weak D match, TRBD1 (6 bases). CDR3 length equals 15 residues. CDR1 is MDHEN and CDR2 is SYDVKM in the germline V gene. With 6 bases removed from V and 3 bases from J, the gap between germline ends came to 15 bases.

There are a few counts of this clone. CDR3 residues: CASSSRGGSEAFF. The CDR3, as DNA: TGTGCCAGCAGCTCCAGGGGCGGCTCTGAAGCTTTCTTT. This chain links TRBV7-2 with TRBJ1-1, with D perhaps matching TRBD1 (6 bases). Deletions cut 4 bases from V and 6 bases from J, with 12 bases between. The CDR3 is 13 amino acids. Germline loops: CDR1 SGHTA, CDR2 FQGNSA.

The chain has TRBV5-4 and TRBJ2-7; D ambiguous. Germline-derived CDR1 and CDR2 are SGHNT and YYREEE (reference sequence). V was pared by 5 bases and J by 0 bases, with 9 bases between. The CDR3 loop spans 13 amino acids. DNA for the CDR3: TGTGCCAGCAGTCAGGTTCGCTCCTACGAGCAGTACTTC. Its protein is CASSQVRSYEQYF. Supplemented by reference TRBV5-4 and TRBJ2-7, the full variable domain reads ETGVTQSPTHLIKTRGQQVTLRCSSQSGHNTVSWYQQALGQGPQFIFQYYREEENGRGNFPPRFSGLQFPNYSSELNVNALELDDSALYLCASSQVRSYEQYFGPGTRLTVT.

This chain uses TRBV11-2 with TRBJ2-1; 7 positions agree with TRBD2. With V trimmed by 2 bases and J by 7 bases, 5 bases remained unmatched. CDR1 and CDR2 (germline): SGHAT, FQNNGV. The length of the CDR3 is 14 residues. This CDR3 is CASSLWGGRNEQFF. The CDR3 DNA reads TGTGCCAGCAGCTTATGGGGAGGGAGAAATGAGCAGTTCTTC.

The rearrangement uses TRBV11-2 and TRBJ1-1; no reliable D call. This CDR3 has 14 amino acids. V was clipped by 5 bases and J by 4 bases, with 14 bases between them. The germline V gene has CDR1 SGHAT and CDR2 FQNNGV. CDR3 nucleotide sequence: TGTGCCAGCAGCCGCACAGAAGGCTTCACTGAAGCTTTCTTT. This gives the protein CASSRTEGFTEAFF.